These 17 T cell receptor beta chains were sequenced from one sample in a study of blood T cell repertoires in COVID-19. Libraries were prepared by immunoSEQ multiplex PCR; TCRdb keeps only in-frame clonotypes and omits some of them. The table lists some 250,000 clones, approximately 90% of them singletons. Sequenced sample: PBMCs or T cells enriched from blood (not recorded which). These receptors all stem from a man aged 35 to 55 who had recovered from COVID-19.

The chain couples TRBV4-2 to TRBJ2-7, with D possibly being TRBD1 (5 bases). This CDR3 spans 16 amino acids. The V end was cut by 0 bases, the J end by 3 bases, with 15 bases between. Germline CDR1 and CDR2: LGHNA and YNFKEQ. The CDR3 spells CASSQEDGAIYYEQYF. The CDR3 nucleotides read TGTGCCAGCAGCCAAGAAGATGGGGCTATTTACTACGAGCAGTACTTC.

The rearrangement links TRBV30 to TRBJ1-4, with 11 bases aligning to TRBD1. Germline V gene sequence: CDR1 GTSNPN, CDR2 SVGIG (reference sequence). V was clipped by 3 bases and J by 8 bases; unmatched bases: 2. The CDR3 has 13 residues. CDR3 in amino acids: CAWRRTGGEKLFF. The CDR3, as DNA: TGTGCCTGGAGGAGGACAGGGGGCGAAAAACTGTTTTTT.

V usage is TRBV10-2 and J usage is TRBJ1-1; TRBD1 is a possible D gene (6 bases). The V gene's germline CDR1 is WSHSY and CDR2 SAAADI. CDR3 size: 13 residues. The V end was cut by 4 bases, the J end by 7 bases, with 13 bases between. CDR3 DNA sequence: TGCGCCAGCAGTGCAGGCAGGGGAGATGAAGCTTTCTTT. This sequence encodes CASSAGRGDEAFF.

The chain joins TRBV6-1 to TRBJ2-7; TRBD2 is a possible D gene (6 bases). Germline CDR1 is MNHNS and CDR2 is SASEGT. This CDR3 contains 12 residues. Deletions cut 6 bases from V and 0 bases from J, with 6 bases between. The CDR3: CASRRDSYEQYF. The CDR3 DNA follows: TGTGCCAGCAGGCGGGACTCCTACGAGCAGTACTTC.

The CDR3, as DNA: TGTGCCAGCAGCTTGGGAAGGGGGCTAACAGATACGCAGTATTTT. It specifies CASSLGRGLTDTQYF. V gene TRBV5-6 combines with J gene TRBJ2-3; 7 positions match TRBD1. CDR3 length equals 15 residues. Trimming took 0 bases from V and 3 from J; bases not matched to a gene: 4. CDR1 is SGHDT and CDR2 is YYEEEE in the germline V gene. Based on the CDR3 plus reference TRBV5-6 and TRBJ2-3, the full variable domain is DAGVTQSPTHLIKTRGQQVTLRCSPKSGHDTVSWYQQALGQGPQFIFQYYEEEERQRGNFPDRFSGHQFPNYSSELNVNALLLGDSALYLCASSLGRGLTDTQYFGPGTRLTVL.

This sequence joins TRBV5-1 and TRBJ2-1; 16 bases fit TRBD2. In germline, CDR1 is SGHRS, CDR2 YFSETQ. The CDR3 has 17 amino acids. With 1 base clipped from V and 9 bases from J, the junction kept 7 bases outside the gene matches. The CDR3 DNA follows: TGCGCCAGCAGCTTGCTGGGACTAGCGGGGGGGCTAATTGAGCAGTTCTTC. Protein product: CASSLLGLAGGLIEQFF. Together with reference TRBV5-1 and TRBJ2-1, the CDR3 gives the full variable domain: KAGVTQTPRYLIKTRGQQVTLSCSPISGHRSVSWYQQTPGQGLQFLFEYFSETQRNKGNFPGRFSGRQFSNSRSEMNVSTLELGDSALYLCASSLLGLAGGLIEQFFGPGTRLTVL.

The V and J genes are TRBV3-1 (or the pseudogene TRBV3-2) and TRBJ2-1; TRBD2 agrees at 8 bases. The ends lost 3 bases at V and 6 bases at J; junction bases unmatched: 13. The CDR3 totals 17 residues. The germline V gene encodes CDR1 LGHDT and CDR2 YNNKEL (reference sequence). The CDR3 reads CASSQLLFGGVTNEQFF. Here the CDR3 DNA reads TGTGCCAGCAGCCAGCTGCTTTTCGGGGGGGTAACCAATGAGCAGTTCTTC.

The rearrangement joins TRBV6-6 to TRBJ1-2, with 8 bases fitting TRBD1. This CDR3 region has 14 residues. V lost 6 bases to trimming and J lost 5 bases; unmatched junction nucleotides: 8. Germline V gives CDR1 MNHNY, CDR2 SVGAGI (reference sequence). CDR3 nucleotides: TGTGCCAGCAGCTCTGACAGGGGTGGGTATGGCTACACCTTC. Translating it yields CASSSDRGGYGYTF.

The chain has TRBV24-1 and TRBJ2-2; 9 bases agree with TRBD2. Trimming cost V 4 bases and J 3 bases; bases outside gene matches: 14. This CDR3 is built from 19 residues. From germline, CDR1 is KGHDR and CDR2 SFDVKD. CDR3: CATSDKNSGGSRYTGELFF. The CDR3 DNA reads TGTGCCACCAGTGACAAAAATAGCGGGGGCTCTCGATACACCGGGGAGCTGTTTTTT.

The V call is TRBV6-5, the J call TRBJ2-5; D is uncertain. The length of the CDR3 is 13 residues. V was trimmed by 1 base and J by 2 bases, leaving 5 bases between them. Per the germline V gene, CDR1 is MNHEY and CDR2 is SVGAGI. This CDR3 reads CASSYYQQETQYF. In DNA form, the CDR3 reads TGTGCCAGCAGTTACTATCAGCAAGAGACCCAGTACTTC.

The rearrangement uses TRBV19 and TRBJ2-3, with D perhaps matching TRBD1 (5 bases). Deletions cut 6 bases from V and 2 bases from J, with 21 bases between. The germline V gene has CDR1 LNHDA and CDR2 SQIVND (reference sequence). This CDR3 is 17 amino acids long. The CDR3 reads CASRLRSYQGHTDTQYF. CDR3 nucleotides: TGTGCCAGTAGGCTCAGGTCGTATCAGGGCCACACAGATACGCAGTATTTT.

CDR3 coding DNA: TGTGCCATCAGCTCCGGGGTCCCTTCCCCCAATGAATCACCCCTCCACTTT. Amino acids: CAISSGVPSPNESPLHF. The V call is TRBV10-3, the J call TRBJ1-6; D uncertain. The length of the CDR3 is 17 residues. Between the trimmed V and J ends, which lost 6 bases and 10 bases, there was a span of 25 bases. Germline V CDR1 and CDR2: ENHRY, SYGVKD.

As regards this clone: The same CDR3 is also encoded by other DNA sequences in this sample. This chain connects TRBV5-1 to TRBJ2-3; 9 nucleotides line up with TRBD1. Germline CDR1 and CDR2: SGHRS and YFSETQ. The CDR3 runs to 15 residues. The V segment lost 4 bases and the J segment 3 bases; nucleotides outside the gene matches: 6. The CDR3 sequence is CASSLPGQGTDTQYF. CDR3 DNA sequence: TGCGCCAGCAGCCTGCCGGGACAGGGAACAGATACGCAGTATTTT.

This clone occurred once. The J gene is TRBJ2-7, the V gene TRBV19; TRBD1 is a possible D gene (6 bases). The V end was cut by 5 bases, the J end by 2 bases, with 13 bases between. Germline assignment: CDR1 LNHDA and CDR2 SQIVND (reference sequence). CDR3 length equals 14 residues. The CDR3 nucleotides read TGTGCCAGTAGTGAACAGGGTAACACCTACGAGCAGTACTTC. This encodes CASSEQGNTYEQYF.

The rearrangement links TRBV4-1 to TRBJ1-3; TRBD1 matches at 8 bases. CDR1 and CDR2 from the germline V gene are MGHRA and YSYEKL. The CDR3 has 18 residues. V lost 1 base to trimming and J lost 3 bases; unmatched junction nucleotides: 11. CDR3: CASSQGRGRGRHGNTIYF. The CDR3 nucleotides read TGCGCCAGCAGCCAAGGTCGGGGCAGGGGGCGTCATGGAAACACCATATATTTT.

V and J are TRBV6-6 and TRBJ1-1, with D unresolved. The germline CDR1 and CDR2 sequences are MNHNY and SVGAGI (reference sequence). The CDR3 is 14 residues long. V dropped 6 bases and J dropped 5 bases, with 16 bases sitting between them. The CDR3 nucleotides are TGTGCCAGCAGCCCACCCACGCAGAGGACTGAAGCTTTCTTT. Translated: CASSPPTQRTEAFF.

This chain uses TRBV2 with TRBJ2-2; 8 positions match TRBD1. The germline V gene encodes CDR1 SNHLY and CDR2 FYNNEI. The CDR3 is 16 residues long. V dropped 3 bases and J dropped 7; count of bases not matched to a gene: 10. The CDR3 DNA reads TGTGCCAGCAGTGATGGGCGGACAGGGAGGATCGGGGAGCTGTTTTTT. It yields the protein CASSDGRTGRIGELFF.